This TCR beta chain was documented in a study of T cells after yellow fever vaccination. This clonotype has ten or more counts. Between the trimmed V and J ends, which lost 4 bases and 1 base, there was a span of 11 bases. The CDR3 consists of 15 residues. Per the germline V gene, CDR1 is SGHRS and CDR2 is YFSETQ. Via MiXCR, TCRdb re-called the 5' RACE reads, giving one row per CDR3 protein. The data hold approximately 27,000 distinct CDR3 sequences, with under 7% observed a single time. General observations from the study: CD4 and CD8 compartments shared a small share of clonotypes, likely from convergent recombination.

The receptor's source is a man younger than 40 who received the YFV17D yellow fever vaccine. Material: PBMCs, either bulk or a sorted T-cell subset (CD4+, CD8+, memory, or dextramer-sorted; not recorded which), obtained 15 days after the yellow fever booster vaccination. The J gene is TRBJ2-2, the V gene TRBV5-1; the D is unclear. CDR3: CASSLDGLNTGELFF. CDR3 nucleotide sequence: TGCGCCAGCAGCCTGGATGGGCTGAACACCGGGGAGCTGTTTTTT.